This passage covers 9 T cell receptor beta chains from one sample sequenced in a study of blood T cell repertoires in COVID-19. This table comes from immunoSEQ multiplex PCR, and its TCRdb copy is limited to in-frame clones, with some not included. The repertoire holds just under 65,000 clones, with about 80% as singletons. The source material was peripheral blood. The source is a man aged 55 to 70 with COVID-19, enrolled during active disease.

This clone was seen a handful of times. The chain combines TRBV6-5 with TRBJ1-2; maybe TRBD1 (5 bases). Germline CDR1 MNHEY, CDR2 SVGAGI. This CDR3 is built from 12 residues. Trimming took off 8 bases at V and 3 bases at J, with 10 bases between the two ends. The CDR3 nucleotides are TGTGCCAGCGGGACTTTTGACTATGGCTACACCTTC. This translates into CASGTFDYGYTF.

The rearrangement links TRBV24-1 to TRBJ2-1; D gene ambiguous. The CDR3 runs 13 residues. Germline V gene data show CDR1 as KGHDR and CDR2 as SFDVKD. Trimming removed 0 bases at V and 8 bases at J, with 7 bases between. CDR3 protein: CATSDLGSHEQFF. CDR3 sequence (DNA): TGTGCCACCAGTGATTTGGGTAGCCATGAGCAGTTCTTC.

V usage is TRBV5-1 and J usage is TRBJ2-3; TRBD2 agrees at 10 bases. Looked up from germline, CDR1 is SGHRS and CDR2 is YFSETQ. CDR3 length: 15 amino acids. The V and J ends lost 0 bases and 5 bases, in that order; junction bases with no gene match: 3. CDR3 amino acids: CASSLGVAGGDTQYF. The CDR3 DNA is TGCGCCAGCAGCTTGGGAGTAGCGGGGGGAGATACGCAGTATTTT.

This chain uses TRBV19 with TRBJ2-1; D possibly corresponds to TRBD1 (6 bases). Trimming left V 3 bases short and J 10 bases short, with 16 bases between. Per the germline V gene, CDR1 is LNHDA and CDR2 is SQIVND (reference sequence). The CDR3 covers 14 residues. CDR3 coding DNA: TGTGCCAGTAGTATCGGGCAGGGGTATGGCGAGCAGTTCTTC. Encoded protein: CASSIGQGYGEQFF.

The chain uses TRBV3-1 (or the pseudogene TRBV3-2) and TRBJ2-4; weak D call: TRBD2 (6 bases). This CDR3 region has 14 residues. CDR1 LGHDT and CDR2 YNNKEL come from the germline V gene (reference sequence). Trimming removed 1 base at V and 4 bases at J, with 8 bases between. The CDR3 here is CASSQGDSKNIQYF. The DNA for the CDR3 is TGTGCCAGCAGCCAAGGGGACTCGAAAAACATTCAGTACTTC.

The gene calls are TRBV29-1 and TRBJ2-1; D might be TRBD1 (5 bases). CDR1 and CDR2 (germline): SQVTM, ANQGSEA. The CDR3 is 12 amino acids. Trimming left V 2 bases short and J 10 bases short, with 12 bases between. The CDR3 bases are TGCAGCGTTGAAAGGAATAGACAGGAGCAGTTCTTC. It codes for CSVERNRQEQFF.

The chain has TRBV24-1 and TRBJ2-3, with D maybe TRBD2 (5 bases). The CDR3 extends over 12 amino acids. Between the trimmed V and J ends, which lost 9 bases and 3 bases, there was a span of 9 bases. The V gene's germline CDR1 is KGHDR and CDR2 SFDVKD. The DNA for the CDR3 is TGTGCCACCCGTGGGAGTACAGATACGCAGTATTTT. Its protein product is CATRGSTDTQYF.

This clone came up once. The chain employs TRBV9 and TRBJ1-3; D is possibly TRBD1 (5 bases). The CDR3 covers 14 residues. V was shortened by 0 bases and J by 8 bases, with 12 bases between the two germline ends. Germline assignment: CDR1 SGDLS and CDR2 YYNGEE. This CDR3 reads CASSVGTIADTIYF. The CDR3 DNA reads TGTGCCAGCAGCGTAGGGACAATAGCGGACACCATATATTTT.

The genes are TRBV7-3 and TRBJ2-7, with TRBD1 identical over 7 bases. V lost 5 bases, J lost 0 bases, and 4 bases stayed unmatched. The CDR3 totals 14 residues. Per the germline V gene, CDR1 is SGHTA and CDR2 is FQGTGA. The CDR3 bases are TGTGCCAGCAGCCCTACAGGGGCCTCCTACGAGCAGTACTTC. Protein: CASSPTGASYEQYF. The entire variable domain, with the rest obtained from reference TRBV7-3 and TRBJ2-7, is as follows: GAGVSQTPSNKVTEKGKYVELRCDPISGHTALYWYRQSLGQGPEFLIYFQGTGAADDSGLPNDRFFAVRPEGSVSTLKIQRTERGDSAVYLCASSPTGASYEQYFGPGTRLTVT.